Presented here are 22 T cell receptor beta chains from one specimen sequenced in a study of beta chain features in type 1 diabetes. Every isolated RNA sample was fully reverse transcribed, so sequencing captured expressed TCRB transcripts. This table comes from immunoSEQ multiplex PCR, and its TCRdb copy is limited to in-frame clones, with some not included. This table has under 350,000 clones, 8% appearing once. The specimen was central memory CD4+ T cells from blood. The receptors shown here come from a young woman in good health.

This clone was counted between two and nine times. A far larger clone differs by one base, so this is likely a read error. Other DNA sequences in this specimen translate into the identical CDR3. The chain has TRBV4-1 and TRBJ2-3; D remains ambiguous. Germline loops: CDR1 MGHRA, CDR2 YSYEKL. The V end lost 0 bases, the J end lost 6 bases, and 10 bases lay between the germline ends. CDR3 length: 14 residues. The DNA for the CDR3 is TGCGCCAGCAGCCAAGATGAGGTGGTTGATACGCAGTATTTT. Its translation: CASSQDEVVDTQYF.

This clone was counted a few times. DNA for the CDR3: TGTGCCAGCAGCGCCCAGGGGGCTATATACAATGAGCAGTTCTTC. Translating gives CASSAQGAIYNEQFF. The chain combines TRBV7-3 with TRBJ2-1; TRBD1 matches at 8 bases. The CDR3 length is 15 residues. Losses at the gene ends were 5 bases for V and 4 bases for J; bases not matched to a gene: 7. The V gene's germline CDR1 is SGHTA and CDR2 FQGTGA.

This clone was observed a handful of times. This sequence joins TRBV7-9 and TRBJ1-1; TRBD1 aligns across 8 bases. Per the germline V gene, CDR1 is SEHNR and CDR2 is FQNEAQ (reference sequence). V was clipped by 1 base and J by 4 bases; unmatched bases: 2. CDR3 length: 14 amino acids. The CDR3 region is CASSLGQGPTEAFF. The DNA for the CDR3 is TGTGCCAGCAGCTTAGGACAGGGGCCCACTGAAGCTTTCTTT.

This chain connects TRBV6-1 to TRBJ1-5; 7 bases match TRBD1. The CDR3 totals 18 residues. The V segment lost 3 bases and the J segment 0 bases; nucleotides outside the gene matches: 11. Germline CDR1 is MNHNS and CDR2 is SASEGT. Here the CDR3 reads CASSDLRQGTYSNQPQHF. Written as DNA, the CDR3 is TGTGCCAGCAGTGACCTTCGACAGGGTACCTATAGCAATCAGCCCCAGCATTTT.

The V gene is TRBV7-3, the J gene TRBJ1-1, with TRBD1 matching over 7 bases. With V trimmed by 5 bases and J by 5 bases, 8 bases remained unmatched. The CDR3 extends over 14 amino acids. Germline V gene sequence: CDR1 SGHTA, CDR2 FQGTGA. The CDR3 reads CASSPRQGETEAFF. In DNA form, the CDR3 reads TGTGCCAGCAGCCCACGACAGGGAGAAACTGAAGCTTTCTTT. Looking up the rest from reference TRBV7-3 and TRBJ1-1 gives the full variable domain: GAGVSQTPSNKVTEKGKYVELRCDPISGHTALYWYRQSLGQGPEFLIYFQGTGAADDSGLPNDRFFAVRPEGSVSTLKIQRTERGDSAVYLCASSPRQGETEAFFGQGTRLTVV.

CDR3 residues: CASSPMTSGGGETQYF. Written as DNA, the CDR3 is TGTGCCAGCAGCCCTATGACTAGCGGTGGGGGAGAGACCCAGTACTTC. The chain carries TRBV9 and TRBJ2-5, with 9 bases that match TRBD2. The germline gives CDR1 SGDLS, CDR2 YYNGEE. V lost 4 bases, J lost 4 bases, and 11 bases stayed unmatched. CDR3 length equals 16 residues. Based on the CDR3 plus reference TRBV9 and TRBJ2-5, the full variable domain is DSGVTQTPKHLITATGQRVTLRCSPRSGDLSVYWYQQSLDQGLQFLIQYYNGEERAKGNILERFSAQQFPDLHSELNLSSLELGDSALYFCASSPMTSGGGETQYFGPGTRLLVL.

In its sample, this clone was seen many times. The DNA for the CDR3 is TGTGCCAGCAGTTATGCGGGGATCTCCACAGATACGCAGTATTTT. Its protein is CASSYAGISTDTQYF. The rearrangement links TRBV7-9 to TRBJ2-3; tentative D call: TRBD2 (6 bases). This CDR3 has 15 amino acids. V lost 6 bases and J lost 2, with 15 bases in between. Germline lookup yields CDR1 SEHNR and CDR2 FQNEAQ (reference sequence).

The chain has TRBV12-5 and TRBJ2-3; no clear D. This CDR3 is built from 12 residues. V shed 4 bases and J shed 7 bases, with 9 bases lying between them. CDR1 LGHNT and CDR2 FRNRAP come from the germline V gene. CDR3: CASGSRQYTQYF. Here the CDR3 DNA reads TGTGCTAGTGGTTCCCGCCAGTATACGCAGTATTTT.

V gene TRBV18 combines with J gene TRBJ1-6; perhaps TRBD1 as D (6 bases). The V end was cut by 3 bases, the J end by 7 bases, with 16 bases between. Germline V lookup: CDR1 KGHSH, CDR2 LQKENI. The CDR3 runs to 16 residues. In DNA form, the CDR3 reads TGTGCCAGCTCACCCCCTTCGAACAGGGCAAATTCACCCCTCCACTTT. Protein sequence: CASSPPSNRANSPLHF.

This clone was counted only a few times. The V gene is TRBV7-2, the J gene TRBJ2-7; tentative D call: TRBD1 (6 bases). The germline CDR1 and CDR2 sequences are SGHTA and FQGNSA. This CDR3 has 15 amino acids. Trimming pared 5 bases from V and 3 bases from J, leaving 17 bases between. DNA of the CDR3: TGTGCCAGCAGCGTACCCAGGGGATCGGTCTACGAGCAGTACTTC. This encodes CASSVPRGSVYEQYF.

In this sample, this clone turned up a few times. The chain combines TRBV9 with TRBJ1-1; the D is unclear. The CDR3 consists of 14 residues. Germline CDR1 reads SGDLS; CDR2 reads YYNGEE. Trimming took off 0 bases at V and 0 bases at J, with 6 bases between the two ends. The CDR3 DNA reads TGTGCCAGCAGCGTAGAGGCACTGAACACTGAAGCTTTCTTT. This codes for CASSVEALNTEAFF.

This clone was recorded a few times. This chain's CDR3 is CASSGIEKLFF. The CDR3 bases are TGTGCCAGCAGTGGGATTGAAAAACTGTTTTTT. The chain is built from TRBV2 and TRBJ1-4; D remains ambiguous. Trimming stripped 4 bases from V and 7 bases from J, with 4 bases between. Germline V gene sequence: CDR1 SNHLY, CDR2 FYNNEI. The CDR3 totals 11 residues.

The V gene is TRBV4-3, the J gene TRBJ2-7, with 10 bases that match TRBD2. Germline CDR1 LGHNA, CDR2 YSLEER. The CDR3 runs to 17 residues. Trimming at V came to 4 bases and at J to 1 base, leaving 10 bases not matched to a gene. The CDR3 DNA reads TGCGCCAGCAGCCGAGCAGTGGGGACTAGCGATTCCTACGAGCAGTACTTC. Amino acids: CASSRAVGTSDSYEQYF.

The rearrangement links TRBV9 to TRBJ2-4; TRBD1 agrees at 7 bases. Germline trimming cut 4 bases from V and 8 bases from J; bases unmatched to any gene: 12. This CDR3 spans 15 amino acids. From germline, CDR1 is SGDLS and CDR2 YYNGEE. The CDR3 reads CASSLGQGGGDIQYF. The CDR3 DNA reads TGTGCCAGCAGCTTAGGACAAGGGGGCGGCGACATTCAGTACTTC.

CDR3 in DNA: TGTGCCAGCAGAAGACAGGAGTCCAGCACAGATACGCAGTATTTT. Protein sequence: CASRRQESSTDTQYF. The rearrangement uses TRBV7-9 and TRBJ2-3, with D possibly TRBD1 on 6 matching bases. The V end lost 6 bases, the J end lost 0 bases, and 13 bases lay between the germline ends. The germline V gene has CDR1 SEHNR and CDR2 FQNEAQ (reference sequence). This CDR3 is built from 15 residues.

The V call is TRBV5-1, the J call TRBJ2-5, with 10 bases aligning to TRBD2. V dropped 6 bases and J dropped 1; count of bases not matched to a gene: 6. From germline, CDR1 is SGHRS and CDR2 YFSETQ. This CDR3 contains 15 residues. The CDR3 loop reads CASTPGLAIQETQYF. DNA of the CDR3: TGCGCCAGCACACCGGGACTAGCGATCCAAGAGACCCAGTACTTC.

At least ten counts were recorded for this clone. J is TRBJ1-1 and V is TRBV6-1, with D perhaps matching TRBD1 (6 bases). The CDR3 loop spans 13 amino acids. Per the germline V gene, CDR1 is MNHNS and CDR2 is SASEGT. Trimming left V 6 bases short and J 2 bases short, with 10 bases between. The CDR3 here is CASRGAVNTEAFF. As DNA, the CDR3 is TGTGCCAGCAGGGGGGCCGTAAACACTGAAGCTTTCTTT.

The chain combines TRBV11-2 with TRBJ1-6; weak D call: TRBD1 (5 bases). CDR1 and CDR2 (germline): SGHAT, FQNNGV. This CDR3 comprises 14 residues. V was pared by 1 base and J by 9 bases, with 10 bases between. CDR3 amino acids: CASSLGGDASPLHF. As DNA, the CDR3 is TGTGCCAGCAGCTTAGGAGGGGATGCTTCACCCCTCCACTTT.

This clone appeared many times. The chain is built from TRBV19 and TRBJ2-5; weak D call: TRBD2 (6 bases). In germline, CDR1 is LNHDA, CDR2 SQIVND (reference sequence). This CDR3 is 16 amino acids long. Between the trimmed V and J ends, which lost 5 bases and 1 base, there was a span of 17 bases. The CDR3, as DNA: TGTGCCAGTAGTCGTCCGGGAGATTGGGCCCAAGAGACCCAGTACTTC. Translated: CASSRPGDWAQETQYF.

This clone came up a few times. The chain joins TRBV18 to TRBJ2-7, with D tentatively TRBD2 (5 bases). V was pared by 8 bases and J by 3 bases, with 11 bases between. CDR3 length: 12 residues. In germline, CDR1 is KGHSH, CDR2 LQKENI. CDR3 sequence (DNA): TGTGCCAGCCGGTTCGGGGACTACGAGCAGTACTTC. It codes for CASRFGDYEQYF.

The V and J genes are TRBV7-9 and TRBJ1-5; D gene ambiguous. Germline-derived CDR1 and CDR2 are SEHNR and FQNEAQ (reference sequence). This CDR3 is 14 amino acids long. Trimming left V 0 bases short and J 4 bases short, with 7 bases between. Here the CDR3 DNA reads TGTGCCAGCAGCTTAGCGGTAGGAAATCAGCCCCAGCATTTT. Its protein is CASSLAVGNQPQHF.

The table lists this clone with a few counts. CDR3 nucleotides: TGCGCCAGCAGCCAAAGACCCCCCCCGTCACCCCTCCACTTT. It yields the protein CASSQRPPPSPLHF. The chain has TRBV4-1 and TRBJ1-6; the D is unclear. The germline V gene encodes CDR1 MGHRA and CDR2 YSYEKL. This CDR3 region has 14 residues. V lost 2 bases to trimming and J lost 10 bases, with 12 bases between them.